This TCR beta chain was sequenced during a study of CXCR3-negative and CXCR3-positive naive CD8 T cells. Details on this clonotype: Its antigen is not identified.

UMI-labeled 5' RACE yielded the TRB cDNA libraries. TCRdb reprocessed the 5' RACE reads and keeps a single row for each CDR3 protein, giving no DNA. The sample has over 150,000 distinct CDR3 sequences. The study's findings and limits: Both naive subsets showed comparably high diversity, and memory CD8+ cells showed much lower diversity. Higher TRB CDR3 hydrophobicity marked CXCR3-positive naive cells relative to CXCR3-negative naive cells.

Germline values: CDR1 SGHNT, CDR2 YENEEA. The length of the CDR3 is 20 residues. The clonotype originates from a human donor in good health. Some clones in this sample may be carry-over from other donors' samples. The chain has TRBV11-3 and TRBJ2-1; TCRdb reports TRBD2, a call that lacks DNA to check it against. The sequenced material came from naive CXCR3+ CD8+ T cells from blood. Subset described: CD45RO-CCR7+CD27+CD95- naive CD8+ T cells expressing CXCR3 (TNR3+). The CDR3: CASSHPSGLALEFSYNEQFF.